This T cell receptor (beta chain) was observed in a study of cytomegalovirus exposure and HLA in healthy donors (dated by TCRdb to 2016 to 2017). A note on the overall study: According to a later analysis, one platform produced both the approximately 110 validation repertoires and the 720 or so repertoires of the first cohort. In addition to the first cohort of roughly 700 subjects, a separate validation cohort of about 120 different subjects was used. The study was designed to test whether signatures of past pathogen exposure could be identified by cataloging public T cell receptors. To predict cytomegalovirus infection status, the study combined high-throughput TCR immunosequencing, statistical association of individual TCRs with disease status, and machine learning.

Concerning this clone itself: Its specific antigen is unknown. No much larger clone exists at a distance of one base, and base qualities are not known.

Library preparation used the immunoSEQ multiplex PCR assay. The authors' pipeline ran thus. A statistical classification framework was developed to diagnose cytomegalovirus status using the catalog of TCR beta chain sequences. Held by TCRdb, this immuneACCESS table contains in-frame sequences only and omits some clones. Under half of the omission traces to an unresolved V gene where checked; the cause of the rest is unknown. V, J and clone size derive from that table, while D and trimming were established from the DNA sequence. The sample has tens of thousands of clones on record, 95% to 98% of them singletons. Around 1.5% of the sample comes from the top ten. The donors belonged to the validation cohort of 90 to 150 subjects, which was separate from the roughly 700-subject first cohort. Overall study outcomes, separate from this receptor: In vitro tests confirmed that three of the cytomegalovirus-associated TCR beta chains recognize cytomegalovirus antigens. Of the cluster scores, approximately 95% were above 0 in a later analysis, which found that TCRs clustered in the first cohort also tended to co-occur in the 95 to 150 validation repertoires. It was suggested by the authors that the approach could potentially be generalized to other disease states and immunological phenotypes. The study listed over 150 TCR beta chains as associated with cytomegalovirus. The classifier was reported to diagnose cytomegalovirus status with high specificity and sensitivity in both the original and validation cohorts. While some public TCRs were present in many individuals, most TCR sequences turned up only very rarely across donors. A later analysis lacked HLA typing for the validation cohort, so it scored co-occurrence in that cohort across all 110 or so repertoires.

The CDR3 numbers 13 residues from cysteine through phenylalanine. Just CDR3 DNA is preserved here, 39 bases in frame from base 1. Trimming costs V 5 bases and J 4 bases, and their ends lie 9 bases apart. The germline V gene (reference sequence) specifies SEHNR as CDR1 and FQNEAQ as CDR2. This TCR was sampled from a woman between 18 and 29 years old in good health and CMV-seropositive. Sequenced sample: PBMCs. The sequence joins TRBV7-9 to TRBJ1-5; TRBD1 is perhaps the D gene, given 5 matching bases. The DNA sequence reads TGTGCCAGCAGCCCGACAGATAATCAGCCCCAGCATTTT. It translates to CASSPTDNQPQHF.